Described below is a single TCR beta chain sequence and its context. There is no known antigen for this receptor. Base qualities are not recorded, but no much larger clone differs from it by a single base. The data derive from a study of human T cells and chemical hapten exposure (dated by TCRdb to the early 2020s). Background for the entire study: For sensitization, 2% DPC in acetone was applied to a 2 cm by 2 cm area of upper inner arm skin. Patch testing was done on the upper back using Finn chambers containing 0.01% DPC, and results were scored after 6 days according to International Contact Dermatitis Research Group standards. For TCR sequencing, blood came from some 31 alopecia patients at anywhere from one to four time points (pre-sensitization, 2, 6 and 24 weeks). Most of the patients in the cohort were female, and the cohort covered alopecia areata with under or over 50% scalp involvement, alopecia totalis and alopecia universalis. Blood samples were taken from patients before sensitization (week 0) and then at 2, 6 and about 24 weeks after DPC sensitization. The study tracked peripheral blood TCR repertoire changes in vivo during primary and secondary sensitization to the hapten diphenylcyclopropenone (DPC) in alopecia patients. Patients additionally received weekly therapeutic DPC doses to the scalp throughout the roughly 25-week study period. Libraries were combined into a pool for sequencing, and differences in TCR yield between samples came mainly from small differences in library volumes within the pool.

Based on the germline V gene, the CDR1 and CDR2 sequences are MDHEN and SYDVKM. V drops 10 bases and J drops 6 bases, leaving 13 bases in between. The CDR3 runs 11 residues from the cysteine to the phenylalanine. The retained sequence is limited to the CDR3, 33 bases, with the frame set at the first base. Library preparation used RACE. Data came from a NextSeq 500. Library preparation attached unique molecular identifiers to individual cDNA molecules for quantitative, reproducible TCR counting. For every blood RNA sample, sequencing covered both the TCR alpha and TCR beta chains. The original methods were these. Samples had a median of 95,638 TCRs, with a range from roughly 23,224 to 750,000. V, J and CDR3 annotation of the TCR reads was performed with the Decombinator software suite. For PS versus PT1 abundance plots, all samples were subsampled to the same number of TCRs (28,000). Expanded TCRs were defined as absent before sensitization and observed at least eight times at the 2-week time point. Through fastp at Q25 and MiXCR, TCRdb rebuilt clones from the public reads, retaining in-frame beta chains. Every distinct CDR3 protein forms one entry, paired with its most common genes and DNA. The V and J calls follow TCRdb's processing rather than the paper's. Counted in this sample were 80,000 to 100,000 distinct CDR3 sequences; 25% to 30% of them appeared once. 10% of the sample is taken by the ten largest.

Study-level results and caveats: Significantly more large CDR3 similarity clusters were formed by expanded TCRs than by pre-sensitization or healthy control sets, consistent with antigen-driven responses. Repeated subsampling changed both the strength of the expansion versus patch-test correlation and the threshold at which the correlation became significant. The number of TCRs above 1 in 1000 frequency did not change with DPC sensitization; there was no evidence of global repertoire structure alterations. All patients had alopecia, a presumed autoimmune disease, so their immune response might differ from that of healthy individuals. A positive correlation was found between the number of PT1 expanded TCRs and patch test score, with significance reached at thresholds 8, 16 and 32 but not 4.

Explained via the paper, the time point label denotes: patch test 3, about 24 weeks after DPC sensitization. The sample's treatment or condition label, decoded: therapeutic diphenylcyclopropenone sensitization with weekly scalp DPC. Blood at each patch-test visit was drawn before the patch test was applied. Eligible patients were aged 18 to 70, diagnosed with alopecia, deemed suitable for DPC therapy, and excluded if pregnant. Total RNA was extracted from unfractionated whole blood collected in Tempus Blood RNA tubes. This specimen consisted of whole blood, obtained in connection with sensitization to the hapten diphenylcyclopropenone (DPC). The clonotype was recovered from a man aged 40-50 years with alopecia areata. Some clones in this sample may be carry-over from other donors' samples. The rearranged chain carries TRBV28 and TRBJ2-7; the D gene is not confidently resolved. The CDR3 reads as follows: CATKGLSEQYF. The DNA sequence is TGTGCCACCAAGGGCCTCTCCGAGCAGTACTTC.